This paragraph reports one T cell receptor (beta chain). Its antigen is not identified. At one of its ends the junction is not consistent with the germline gene, which may arise from a read error. Some clones are missing from TCRdb's copy, which holds only in-frame ones; the method was immunoSEQ multiplex PCR. The repertoire holds approximately 190,000 clones, 84% seen once, with less than 9% in the top ten. The data derive from a study of cytomegalovirus exposure and HLA in healthy donors. From germline, CDR1 is LGHNA and CDR2 YNFKEQ. CDR3 length equals 17 residues. General study points: In the approximately 120 validation repertoires, a later analysis found that first-cohort TCR clusters tended to co-occur.

V usage is TRBV4-2 and J usage is TRBJ2-6; TRBD2 aligns across 7 bases. Sequenced: PBMCs. This receptor was identified in a man aged 18 to 29 in good health and CMV-seropositive. The CDR3 region is CASTQEGGLSGANVLTF. The CDR3 DNA is TGTGCCAGCACCCAAGAGGGAGGGCTATCTGGGGCCAACGTCCTGACTTTC.